Shown below are 27 T cell receptor beta chains from a single sample sequenced in a study of shared clonotypes between healthy human individuals. The table came from immunoSEQ multiplex PCR; TCRdb's copy has only in-frame clones and leaves some out. The data hold about 2.1 million clones, with just under 95% observed a single time. Cells designated naive CD8 were CD45RO-negative and were positively selected for CCR7, with terminally differentiated effector memory CD45RA+ cells excluded. Sequencing used naive CD8+ T cells from PBMCs. These receptors were collected from a man between 18 and 29 years old in good health. Some clones in this sample may be carry-over from other donors' samples.

V gene TRBV10-3 combines with J gene TRBJ2-1; D may match TRBD1 or TRBD2 (5 bases each). CDR3 length equals 12 residues. CDR1 is ENHRY and CDR2 is SYGVKD in the germline V gene. V was pared by 6 bases and J by 5 bases, with 8 bases between. The CDR3 loop reads CAISEGHNEQFF. As DNA, the CDR3 is TGTGCCATCAGCGAGGGACACAATGAGCAGTTCTTC.

This chain connects TRBV5-5 to TRBJ2-3; 10 positions agree with TRBD2. J was trimmed by 3 bases and V by 3 bases; bases with no gene match: 4. The CDR3 spans 15 residues. Germline V gene lookup returns CDR1 SGHKS and CDR2 YYEKEE (reference sequence). CDR3 nucleotide sequence: TGTGCCAGCAGCTGGAGCGGGAGGGGGACAGATACGCAGTATTTT. Residues: CASSWSGRGTDTQYF.

This sequence joins TRBV12-5 and TRBJ2-2; D unclear. Germline V gives CDR1 LGHNT, CDR2 FRNRAP. This CDR3 contains 11 residues. The ends were cut back, 8 bases at V and 4 bases at J, with 5 bases in the middle. Here the CDR3 reads CASSVTGELFF. The CDR3 nucleotides read TGTGCTAGTTCTGTCACCGGGGAGCTGTTTTTT.

The chain combines TRBV14 with TRBJ1-2; D remains ambiguous. The V end was cut by 0 bases, the J end by 5 bases, with 16 bases between. The germline V gene has CDR1 SGHDN and CDR2 FVKESK. This CDR3 is built from 16 residues. CDR3 in amino acids: CASSQDKRLSQYGYTF. DNA of the CDR3: TGTGCCAGCAGCCAAGATAAGAGACTCTCCCAATATGGCTACACCTTC.

This chain links TRBV19 with TRBJ1-1, with 10 bases fitting TRBD1. Germline trimming cut 8 bases from V and 6 bases from J; bases unmatched to any gene: 18. The CDR3 contains 17 residues. Germline CDR1 is LNHDA and CDR2 is SQIVND (reference sequence). The CDR3 spells CASFPTGGMSSRAEAFF. CDR3 coding DNA: TGTGCCAGTTTCCCGACAGGGGGCATGTCATCTCGTGCTGAAGCTTTCTTT. The whole variable domain, remainder taken from reference TRBV19 and TRBJ1-1, is DGGITQSPKYLFRKEGQNVTLSCEQNLNHDAMYWYRQDPGQGLRLIYYSQIVNDFQKGDIAEGYSVSREKKESFPLTVTSAQKNPTAFYLCASFPTGGMSSRAEAFFGQGTRLTVV.

The chain is built from TRBV9 and TRBJ1-3, with 7 bases aligning to TRBD1. Germline CDR1 is SGDLS and CDR2 is YYNGEE. The CDR3 has 19 amino acids. Unmatched junction bases numbered 15, after V lost 3 bases and J lost 0 bases. For the CDR3, the DNA is TGTGCCAGCAGCGCCCGACCTTTGGGACAGTACAACTCTGGAAACACCATATATTTT. Protein sequence: CASSARPLGQYNSGNTIYF.

The V call is TRBV4-1, the J call TRBJ1-2; weak D call: TRBD1 (5 bases). V lost 1 base to trimming and J lost 1 base, with 10 bases between them. Germline V gene data show CDR1 as MGHRA and CDR2 as YSYEKL. The CDR3 is 15 residues long. Here the CDR3 DNA reads TGCGCCAGCAGCCAAGGACAGAGCTTTAACTATGGCTACACCTTC. It yields the protein CASSQGQSFNYGYTF.

The chain carries TRBV19 and TRBJ2-2; TRBD2 agrees at 10 bases. From germline, CDR1 is LNHDA and CDR2 SQIVND (reference sequence). V trimming: 6 bases; J trimming: 6 bases; junction bases outside the gene matches: 19. The CDR3 length is 19 residues. In DNA, the CDR3 is TGTGCCAGTAGCCCCATAGTACTAGCGGGAAGGATTAACTCCGGGGAGCTGTTTTTT. Translation: CASSPIVLAGRINSGELFF.

The CDR3 sequence is CASSLAHTQIHSGNTIYF. The CDR3 bases are TGTGCCAGCAGCTTAGCACACACACAGATCCACTCTGGAAACACCATATATTTT. The rearrangement uses TRBV7-8 and TRBJ1-3; D ambiguous. V lost 0 bases and J 0 bases, leaving 15 bases between the germline ends. CDR1 and CDR2 (germline): SGHVS, FQNEAQ. The CDR3 covers 18 residues.

The chain is built from TRBV2 and TRBJ1-1; no firm D call. The CDR3 is 12 residues long. Trimming left V 7 bases short and J 1 base short, with 7 bases between. Germline-derived CDR1 and CDR2 are SNHLY and FYNNEI. CDR3 residues: CASTPQNTEAFF. In nucleotides, the CDR3 is TGTGCCAGCACCCCCCAGAACACTGAAGCTTTCTTT.

This clone has a handful of counts. The sample carries other DNA sequences with the same CDR3. The chain uses TRBV13 and TRBJ1-2; 9 bases agree with TRBD1. The germline gives CDR1 PRHDT, CDR2 FYEKMQ (reference sequence). This CDR3 comprises 15 residues. Trimming at V came to 0 bases and at J to 4 bases, leaving 3 bases not matched to a gene. The CDR3 DNA follows: TGTGCCAGCAGCTTAGGGCGGGGACAGGGCTATGGCTACACCTTC. Translation: CASSLGRGQGYGYTF.

The CDR3 region has the DNA TGTGCCACCAGCAGATCCCGCCAATGGGCAGGGCCCGGGTCTGAAGCTTTCTTT. Protein: CATSRSRQWAGPGSEAFF. The V and J genes are TRBV15 and TRBJ1-1; perhaps TRBD1 as D (5 bases). V lost 2 bases and J 6 bases, leaving 25 bases between the germline ends. In germline, CDR1 is LNHNV, CDR2 YYDKDF (reference sequence). The CDR3 spans 18 residues.

This chain joins TRBV27 and TRBJ2-1; a weak D match, TRBD2 (6 bases). The germline CDR1 and CDR2 sequences are MNHEY and SMNVEV (reference sequence). V was trimmed by 1 base and J by 0 bases, leaving 13 bases between them. The CDR3 is made up of 17 amino acids. CDR3 coding DNA: TGTGCCAGCAGTTTATTGGTCCCGGAGGGCTCCTACAATGAGCAGTTCTTC. This gives the protein CASSLLVPEGSYNEQFF.

The chain carries TRBV5-8 and TRBJ2-3, with D perhaps TRBD2 (6 bases). V gave up 4 bases and J gave up 2 bases, with 14 bases separating them. Germline CDR1 and CDR2: SGHTS and YDEGEE. CDR3 length: 15 amino acids. The CDR3: CASSTASENTDTQYF. The CDR3, as DNA: TGTGCCAGCAGCACGGCTAGCGAGAACACAGATACGCAGTATTTT.

The J gene is TRBJ2-3, the V gene TRBV30; 7 bases agree with TRBD2. Germline trimming cut 2 bases from V and 5 bases from J; bases unmatched to any gene: 10. The CDR3 totals 15 residues. Germline CDR1 GTSNPN, CDR2 SVGIG (reference sequence). In nucleotides, the CDR3 is TGTGCCTGGAGTTGGAGGGCAGGGAGGGAAGATACGCAGTATTTT. Protein: CAWSWRAGREDTQYF.

V and J are TRBV13 and TRBJ1-3, with TRBD1 as a possible D gene (5 bases). CDR3 length: 17 amino acids. V gave up 4 bases and J gave up 0 bases, with 16 bases separating them. Per the germline V gene, CDR1 is PRHDT and CDR2 is FYEKMQ (reference sequence). The CDR3 loop is CASSSPLTVNSGNTIYF. Written as DNA, the CDR3 is TGTGCCAGCAGCTCCCCCTTGACAGTTAACTCTGGAAACACCATATATTTT.

Written as DNA, the CDR3 is TGCGCCAGCAGCCCCCTGGGGCGTAGGGGAGAGACCCAGTACTTC. It yields the protein CASSPLGRRGETQYF. The chain links TRBV4-3 to TRBJ2-5; tentatively, D is TRBD1 (5 bases). V lost 4 bases to trimming and J lost 4 bases, with 16 bases between them. Germline V lookup: CDR1 LGHNA, CDR2 YSLEER. This CDR3 has 15 residues.

Points on this clone: Other DNA sequences in the sample encode the same CDR3. The chain couples TRBV9 to TRBJ2-1, with TRBD2 matching over 8 bases. V dropped 0 bases and J dropped 8; count of bases not matched to a gene: 7. The CDR3 is 15 residues long. Germline V lookup: CDR1 SGDLS, CDR2 YYNGEE. The CDR3 loop is CASSVGGLAGDEQFF. The CDR3 bases are TGTGCCAGCAGCGTAGGAGGGCTAGCGGGTGATGAGCAGTTCTTC. The variable domain in full, completed from reference TRBV9 and TRBJ2-1, reads DSGVTQTPKHLITATGQRVTLRCSPRSGDLSVYWYQQSLDQGLQFLIQYYNGEERAKGNILERFSAQQFPDLHSELNLSSLELGDSALYFCASSVGGLAGDEQFFGPGTRLTVL.

As to this clone: Other nucleotide sequences in the sample specify the same CDR3. This chain joins TRBV27 and TRBJ1-5; TRBD1 agrees at 7 bases. The CDR3 is 13 residues long. Unmatched junction bases numbered 6, after V lost 6 bases and J lost 7 bases. Germline V CDR1 and CDR2: MNHEY, SMNVEV (reference sequence). The CDR3 here is CASSLTGVQPQHF. The CDR3 DNA sequence: TGTGCCAGCAGCCTAACAGGGGTGCAGCCCCAGCATTTT.

The gene calls are TRBV9 and TRBJ1-2, with D tentatively TRBD1 (5 bases). V lost 4 bases to trimming and J lost 8 bases, with 12 bases between them. Germline CDR1 is SGDLS and CDR2 is YYNGEE. This CDR3 has 12 residues. CDR3 nucleotides: TGTGCCAGCAGCCCAGGAGGGGTCGGCTACACCTTC. Its protein is CASSPGGVGYTF.

This clone appeared once. The same CDR3 also results from other DNA sequences found in this sample. V is TRBV5-1 and J is TRBJ2-7; a possible D gene is TRBD1 (5 bases). Trimming took off 0 bases at V and 1 base at J, with 5 bases between the two ends. The CDR3 loop spans 13 amino acids. The V gene's germline CDR1 is SGHRS and CDR2 YFSETQ. The CDR3 sequence is CASSLAGSYEQYF. CDR3 bases: TGCGCCAGCAGCTTGGCAGGGTCCTACGAGCAGTACTTC.

This rearrangement joins TRBV5-1 to TRBJ1-1; TRBD1 is a possible D gene (5 bases). The V end was cut by 3 bases, the J end by 6 bases, with 18 bases between. The CDR3 contains 15 residues. Germline CDR1 is SGHRS and CDR2 is YFSETQ. The CDR3 spells CASSWGQPRYSEAFF. CDR3 bases: TGCGCCAGCAGCTGGGGCCAGCCCCGTTACTCTGAAGCTTTCTTT.

This clone occurred once. This chain connects TRBV19 to TRBJ2-7; tentative D call: TRBD1 (5 bases). Trimming stripped 1 base from V and 6 bases from J, with 19 bases between. Per the germline V gene, CDR1 is LNHDA and CDR2 is SQIVND (reference sequence). CDR3 length equals 16 residues. The CDR3 reads CASSIGFQGRSSEQYF. CDR3 in DNA: TGTGCCAGTAGTATAGGGTTCCAGGGAAGATCGAGCGAGCAGTACTTC.

Regarding this clone: The same CDR3 also results from other DNA sequences found in this sample. The V gene is TRBV7-9, the J gene TRBJ1-2; D is unclear. Trimming left V 1 base short and J 7 bases short, with 7 bases between. The length of the CDR3 is 12 residues. From germline, CDR1 is SEHNR and CDR2 FQNEAQ (reference sequence). The CDR3 protein is CASSLGSRGYTF. In nucleotides, the CDR3 is TGTGCCAGCAGCTTAGGGAGCCGTGGCTACACCTTC.

The chain recombines TRBV5-5 with TRBJ2-7; D remains ambiguous. The CDR3 totals 16 residues. Germline CDR1 SGHKS, CDR2 YYEKEE (reference sequence). The germline V and J ends were trimmed by 2 bases and 3 bases, with 18 bases remaining between them. DNA for the CDR3: TGTGCCAGCAGCTTACGTCTGACGGACCACTTCTACGAGCAGTACTTC. This codes for CASSLRLTDHFYEQYF.

The chain carries TRBV19 and TRBJ1-5; 7 bases fit TRBD1. The germline CDR1 and CDR2 sequences are LNHDA and SQIVND (reference sequence). The CDR3 consists of 14 residues. J lost 7 bases, V lost 0 bases, and 3 bases had no gene match. DNA for the CDR3: TGTGCCAGTAGTATAGAGGGAGGGGGCCAGCCCCAGCATTTT. Translating it yields CASSIEGGGQPQHF.

In this sample, this clone turned up once. This chain connects TRBV15 to TRBJ1-2, with 7 bases lining up with TRBD1. Germline CDR1 LNHNV, CDR2 YYDKDF (reference sequence). V trimming: 4 bases; J trimming: 7 bases; junction bases outside the gene matches: 9. CDR3 size: 14 residues. CDR3 DNA sequence: TGTGCCACCAGCAAAGGGACAGTCTCACCTGGCTACACCTTC. Encoded protein: CATSKGTVSPGYTF.